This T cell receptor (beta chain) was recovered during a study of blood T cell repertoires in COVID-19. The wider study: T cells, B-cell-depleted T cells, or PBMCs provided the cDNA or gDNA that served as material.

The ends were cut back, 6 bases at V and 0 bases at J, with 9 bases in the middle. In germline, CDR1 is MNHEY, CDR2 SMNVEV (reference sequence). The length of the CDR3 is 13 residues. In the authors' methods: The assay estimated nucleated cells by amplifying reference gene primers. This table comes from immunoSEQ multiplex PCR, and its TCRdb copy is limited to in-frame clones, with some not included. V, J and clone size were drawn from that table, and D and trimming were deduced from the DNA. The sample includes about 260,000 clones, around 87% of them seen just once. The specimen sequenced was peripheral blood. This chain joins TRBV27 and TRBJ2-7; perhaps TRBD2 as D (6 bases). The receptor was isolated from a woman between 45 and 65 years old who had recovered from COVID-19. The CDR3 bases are TGTGCCAGCAGGTACGGGAGCTCCTACGAGCAGTACTTC. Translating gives CASRYGSSYEQYF.